Each of the 20 T cell receptor beta chains below was sequenced from the same sample in a study of T-cell memory formation after mild COVID-19. TCRdb independently ran MiXCR on the 5' RACE reads; one entry per CDR3 protein. Of fewer than 150,000 distinct CDR3 sequences listed, approximately 5.9% are singletons. The sequencing input was PBMCs or a T cell subset sorted from them (not recorded which). Source of these receptors: an adult woman who had mild COVID-19 (a few samples of this study predate the infection). Cell type and time point are not known.

This clonotype was counted only a few times. The rearrangement links TRBV5-1 to TRBJ1-1, with D hard to call. Trimming took 0 bases from V and 4 from J, leaving 13 bases between them. Germline V gives CDR1 SGHRS, CDR2 YFSETQ. The CDR3 covers 15 residues. CDR3: CASSLAADLGTEAFF. DNA for the CDR3: TGCGCCAGCAGCTTGGCGGCTGATCTGGGCACTGAAGCTTTCTTT.

This clonotype was seen at least ten times. The chain joins TRBV12-3 or TRBV12-4 to TRBJ2-1; 7 bases agree with TRBD1. CDR3 length: 16 residues. J was trimmed by 0 bases and V by 5 bases; bases with no gene match: 7. The CDR3 is CASSAKQGSSYNEQFF. The CDR3 DNA reads TGTGCCAGCAGTGCCAAACAGGGGAGCTCCTACAATGAGCAGTTCTTC.

CDR3 nucleotides: TGTGCCACCAGCAGAGATGCAGTTCAAGAGACCCAGTACTTC. This sequence encodes CATSRDAVQETQYF. The rearrangement uses TRBV15 and TRBJ2-5; D gene unclear. Germline CDR1 is LNHNV and CDR2 is YYDKDF (reference sequence). Deletions cut 0 bases from V and 2 bases from J, with 7 bases between. The CDR3 runs 14 residues.

The gene calls are TRBV12-3 or TRBV12-4 and TRBJ2-7; the D is unclear. The ends were cut back, 6 bases at V and 6 bases at J, with 18 bases in the middle. The CDR3 is made up of 14 amino acids. Written as DNA, the CDR3 is TGTGCCAGCAGCCAAACCCTGGGCCTTTTCGAGCAGTACTTC. As protein: CASSQTLGLFEQYF.

The chain employs TRBV4-1 and TRBJ1-2, with D hard to call. Between the trimmed V and J ends, which lost 1 base and 3 bases, there was a span of 9 bases. From germline, CDR1 is MGHRA and CDR2 YSYEKL. The CDR3 length is 14 residues. In DNA, the CDR3 is TGCGCCAGCAGCCAAGTACTAGGATACTATGGCTACACCTTC. It codes for CASSQVLGYYGYTF.

This clonotype was seen a handful of times. In nucleotides, the CDR3 is TGTGCCAGCAGCGCACGCCAGGGAGGGTCCTACAATGAGCAGTTCTTC. Residues: CASSARQGGSYNEQFF. The chain couples TRBV7-9 to TRBJ2-1, with TRBD2 matching 7 bases. The CDR3 has 16 amino acids. V dropped 5 bases and J dropped 1; count of bases not matched to a gene: 8. The germline gives CDR1 SEHNR, CDR2 FQNEAQ (reference sequence).

This clonotype has just a few counts. The rearrangement joins TRBV20-1 to TRBJ2-5; D might be TRBD1 (6 bases). CDR3 length: 13 residues. The ends were cut back, 8 bases at V and 2 bases at J, with 15 bases in the middle. Per germline, CDR1 DFQATT and CDR2 SNEGSKA (reference sequence). Written as DNA, the CDR3 is TGCAGTCGATGGGGGCCGGGGCAAGAGACCCAGTACTTC. This encodes CSRWGPGQETQYF.

This clonotype was detected many times. The chain has TRBV7-3 and TRBJ2-1; D gene unclear. The CDR3 totals 16 residues. V dropped 5 bases and J dropped 5 bases, with 19 bases sitting between them. Germline CDR1 SGHTA, CDR2 FQGTGA. DNA of the CDR3: TGTGCCAGCAGCCCGATAGGCGCCTCGTCGCACAATGAGCAGTTCTTC. Its translation: CASSPIGASSHNEQFF.

This clonotype occurred a few times. This rearrangement joins TRBV30 to TRBJ1-1; the D is unclear. Trimming stripped 2 bases from V and 7 bases from J, with 14 bases between. CDR3 length equals 13 residues. Germline loops: CDR1 GTSNPN, CDR2 SVGIG (reference sequence). CDR3 nucleotides: TGTGCCTGGAGTCCCCCCGGAGGGAGTGAAGCTTTCTTT. Its translation is CAWSPPGGSEAFF.

The sample holds a few counts of this clonotype. This chain joins TRBV5-1 and TRBJ2-5; D is perhaps TRBD1 (6 bases). V lost 4 bases and J lost 7, with 11 bases in between. The CDR3 is made up of 12 amino acids. Germline V gives CDR1 SGHRS, CDR2 YFSETQ. CDR3: CASSPTGLTQYF. CDR3 DNA sequence: TGCGCCAGCAGCCCTACAGGGTTGACCCAGTACTTC.

The chain links TRBV5-1 to TRBJ2-1; 7 bases fit TRBD2. V dropped 2 bases and J dropped 5; count of bases not matched to a gene: 10. This CDR3 is 16 amino acids long. The germline gives CDR1 SGHRS, CDR2 YFSETQ. In DNA form, the CDR3 reads TGCGCCAGCAGCTTTAGACTAGCCGATACAAACAATGAGCAGTTCTTC. As protein: CASSFRLADTNNEQFF.

This clonotype appeared a few times. The J gene is TRBJ2-3, the V gene TRBV10-3; D perhaps matches TRBD2 (6 bases). With 2 bases removed from V and 6 bases from J, the gap between germline ends came to 9 bases. The CDR3 is made up of 13 amino acids. The germline CDR1 and CDR2 sequences are ENHRY and SYGVKD. CDR3 sequence reads: CAISEGGVDTQYF. The CDR3 nucleotides are TGTGCCATCAGTGAGGGCGGGGTTGATACGCAGTATTTT.

At least ten counts were recorded for this clonotype. The V and J genes are TRBV29-1 and TRBJ2-5; 7 bases map to TRBD2. This CDR3 contains 15 residues. The germline gives CDR1 SQVTM, CDR2 ANQGSEA. V gave up 2 bases and J gave up 2 bases; unmatched junction bases: 8. The CDR3 is CSVESAGARQETQYF. DNA for the CDR3: TGCAGCGTTGAAAGCGCGGGAGCCCGACAAGAGACCCAGTACTTC.

This clonotype was seen ten or more times. V usage is TRBV11-2 and J usage is TRBJ1-2; 9 nucleotides line up with TRBD1. V shed 1 base, J shed 4 bases, and the junction held 1 base outside the gene matches. The CDR3 is 14 residues long. Per germline, CDR1 SGHAT and CDR2 FQNNGV. The CDR3 loop is CASSLGGQGYGYTF. The CDR3 region has the DNA TGTGCCAGCAGCTTAGGGGGACAGGGCTATGGCTACACCTTC.

This clonotype was observed at least ten times. The junction departs from germline at one end; a sequencing error may be responsible. This chain uses TRBV7-9 with TRBJ1-1; no reliable D call. Germline CDR1 SEHNR, CDR2 FQNEAQ (reference sequence). The CDR3 is 13 amino acids. The CDR3 nucleotides are TGTGCCAGCAGCCTAGCCCCCAACACTGAAGCTTTCTTT. Protein product: CASSLAPNTEAFF. The whole variable domain, filled in from reference TRBV7-9 and TRBJ1-1, reads DTGVSQNPRHKITKRGQNVTFRCDPISEHNRLYWYRQTLGQGPEFLTYFQNEAQLEKSRLLSDRFSAERPKGSFSTLEIQRTEQGDSAMYLCASSLAPNTEAFFGQGTRLTVV.

The chain carries TRBV4-3 and TRBJ2-1; 11 bases align to TRBD2. V trimming: 3 bases; J trimming: 7 bases; junction bases outside the gene matches: 11. CDR3 size: 17 residues. Germline V gene lookup returns CDR1 LGHNA and CDR2 YSLEER. The CDR3 sequence is CASSQGLAGGNYNEQFF. The CDR3 DNA sequence: TGCGCCAGCAGCCAGGGGCTAGCGGGAGGTAATTATAATGAGCAGTTCTTC.

The rearrangement links TRBV4-1 to TRBJ1-4, with D possibly TRBD1 on 6 matching bases. Per germline, CDR1 MGHRA and CDR2 YSYEKL. V dropped 1 base and J dropped 5 bases, with 14 bases sitting between them. The CDR3 is 16 amino acids. The CDR3 DNA is TGCGCCAGCAGCCAAGGACGAGGGGGAGAAAATGAAAAACTGTTTTTT. Amino acids: CASSQGRGGENEKLFF.

J is TRBJ2-5 and V is TRBV7-2, with D perhaps matching TRBD2 (5 bases). This CDR3 has 13 residues. The germline V gene has CDR1 SGHTA and CDR2 FQGNSA. The V and J ends lost 4 bases and 4 bases respectively, with 10 bases between them. The CDR3 protein is CASSSGLLETQYF. CDR3 in DNA: TGTGCCAGCAGCTCAGGACTTTTAGAGACCCAGTACTTC.

The CDR3 region has the DNA TGTGCCAGCAGCGCTACTGGACAGGGCCATGGCTACACCTTC. It encodes CASSATGQGHGYTF. The rearrangement links TRBV7-9 to TRBJ1-2; 8 bases map to TRBD1. The CDR3 runs to 14 residues. Germline loops: CDR1 SEHNR, CDR2 FQNEAQ (reference sequence). Trimming at V came to 5 bases and at J to 6 bases, leaving 8 bases not matched to a gene.

V and J are TRBV5-1 and TRBJ2-1; 7 bases map to TRBD1. V dropped 3 bases and J dropped 8; count of bases not matched to a gene: 8. CDR3 size: 14 residues. CDR1 SGHRS and CDR2 YFSETQ come from the germline V gene. This CDR3 is CASSSPGQRDEQFF. Written as DNA, the CDR3 is TGCGCCAGCAGCTCACCGGGACAGAGGGATGAGCAGTTCTTC.